This TCR beta chain emerged from a study of blood T cell repertoires in COVID-19. The germline V gene encodes CDR1 SGDLS and CDR2 YYNGEE. This CDR3 spans 16 amino acids. V trimming: 0 bases; J trimming: 4 bases; junction bases outside the gene matches: 7. The data were produced by immunoSEQ multiplex PCR, yet TCRdb's version contains in-frame clones alone and is incomplete. The sample has 240,000 or so clones; about 88% are singletons. This TCR derives from a woman in her 70s with active or convalescent COVID-19. Sequenced: peripheral blood. This rearrangement joins TRBV9 to TRBJ2-1; 7 bases map to TRBD2. CDR3 loop: CASSVEAGVGYNEQFF. CDR3 DNA: TGTGCCAGCAGCGTAGAGGCGGGGGTAGGATACAATGAGCAGTTCTTC.